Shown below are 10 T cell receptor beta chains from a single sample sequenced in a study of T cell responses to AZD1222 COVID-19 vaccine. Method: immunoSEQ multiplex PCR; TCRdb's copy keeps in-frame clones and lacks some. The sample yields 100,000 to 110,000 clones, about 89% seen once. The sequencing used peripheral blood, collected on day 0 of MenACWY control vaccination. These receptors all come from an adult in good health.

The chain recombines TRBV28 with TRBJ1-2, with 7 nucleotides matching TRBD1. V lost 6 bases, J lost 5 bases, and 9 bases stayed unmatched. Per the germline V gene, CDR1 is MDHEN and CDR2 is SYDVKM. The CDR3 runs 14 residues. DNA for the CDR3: TGTGCCAGCAGCCTCCCAGACAGGGCGTATGGCTACACCTTC. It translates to CASSLPDRAYGYTF.

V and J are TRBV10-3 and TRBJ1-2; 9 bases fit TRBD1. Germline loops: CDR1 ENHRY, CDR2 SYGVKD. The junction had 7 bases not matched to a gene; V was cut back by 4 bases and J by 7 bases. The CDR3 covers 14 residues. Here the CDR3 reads CAISGLGQGAGYTF. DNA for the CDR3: TGTGCCATCAGTGGGTTGGGACAGGGAGCTGGCTACACCTTC.

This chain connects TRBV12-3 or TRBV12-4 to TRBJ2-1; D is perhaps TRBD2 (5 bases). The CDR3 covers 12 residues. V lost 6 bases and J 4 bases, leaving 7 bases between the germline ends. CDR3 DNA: TGTGCCAGCAGGGGAGCTTACAATGAGCAGTTCTTC. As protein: CASRGAYNEQFF.

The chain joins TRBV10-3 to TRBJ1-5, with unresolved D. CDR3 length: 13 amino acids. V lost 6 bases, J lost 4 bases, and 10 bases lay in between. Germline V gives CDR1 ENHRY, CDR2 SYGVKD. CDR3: CAISERGNQPQHF. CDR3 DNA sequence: TGTGCCATCAGCGAACGGGGTAATCAGCCCCAGCATTTT.

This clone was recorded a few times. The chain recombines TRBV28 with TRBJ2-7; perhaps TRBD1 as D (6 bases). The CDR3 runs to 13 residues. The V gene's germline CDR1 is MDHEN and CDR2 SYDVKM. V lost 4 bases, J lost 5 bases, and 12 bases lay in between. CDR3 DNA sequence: TGTGCCAGCAGTTACGGGACAATAAACGAGCAGTACTTC. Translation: CASSYGTINEQYF.

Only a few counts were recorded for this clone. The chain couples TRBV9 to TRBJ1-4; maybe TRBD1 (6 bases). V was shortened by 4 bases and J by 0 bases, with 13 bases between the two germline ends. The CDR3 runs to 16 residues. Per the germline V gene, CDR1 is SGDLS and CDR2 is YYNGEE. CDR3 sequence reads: CASSPGQTSTNEKLFF. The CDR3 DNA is TGTGCCAGCAGCCCTGGACAGACTTCAACTAATGAAAAACTGTTTTTT.

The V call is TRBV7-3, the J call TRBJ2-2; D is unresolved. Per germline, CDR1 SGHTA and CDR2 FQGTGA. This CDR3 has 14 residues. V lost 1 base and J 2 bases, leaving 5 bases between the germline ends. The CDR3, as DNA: TGTGCCAGCAGCTTAAAGATTAACACCGGGGAGCTGTTTTTT. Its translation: CASSLKINTGELFF.

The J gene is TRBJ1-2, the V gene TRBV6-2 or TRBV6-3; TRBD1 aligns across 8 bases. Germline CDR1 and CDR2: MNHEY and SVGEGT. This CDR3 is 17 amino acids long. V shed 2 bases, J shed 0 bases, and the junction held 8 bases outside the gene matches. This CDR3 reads CASSYKQGVSANYGYTF. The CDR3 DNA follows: TGTGCCAGCAGTTACAAACAGGGGGTTTCGGCTAACTATGGCTACACCTTC.

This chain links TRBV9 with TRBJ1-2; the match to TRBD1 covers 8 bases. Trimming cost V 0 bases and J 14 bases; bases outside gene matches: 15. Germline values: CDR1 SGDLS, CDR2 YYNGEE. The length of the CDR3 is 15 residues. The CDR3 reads CASSVEVGAGGAGTF. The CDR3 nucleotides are TGTGCCAGCAGCGTAGAAGTTGGGGCAGGGGGCGCAGGAACCTTC.

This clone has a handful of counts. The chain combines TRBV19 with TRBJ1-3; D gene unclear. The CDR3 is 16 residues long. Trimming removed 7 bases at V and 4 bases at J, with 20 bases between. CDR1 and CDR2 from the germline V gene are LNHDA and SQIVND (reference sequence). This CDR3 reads CASTPQTGISGNTIYF. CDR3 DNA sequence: TGTGCCAGTACCCCCCAAACTGGTATCTCCGGAAACACCATATATTTT.